This T cell receptor (beta chain) came from a study of blood T cell repertoires in COVID-19. The CDR3 has 14 residues. Looked up from germline, CDR1 is MNHEY and CDR2 is SMNVEV (reference sequence). V dropped 3 bases and J dropped 7; count of bases not matched to a gene: 5. Assay: immunoSEQ multiplex PCR; the TCRdb copy retains only in-frame clones and omits some. Of under 40,000 clones listed, about 94% are singletons. The sequencing input was peripheral blood. The sequence came from a human donor in a cohort sampled during active COVID-19. This chain links TRBV27 with TRBJ2-1; 8 bases are shared with TRBD2. In DNA, the CDR3 is TGTGCCAGCAGTTTTAACGGGGGGGGGAATGAGCAGTTCTTC. As protein: CASSFNGGGNEQFF.